This paragraph reports one T cell receptor (beta chain). These data come from a study of molecular identifiers for immune sequencing clone quantification. Germline trimming cut 4 bases from V and 4 bases from J; bases unmatched to any gene: 3. From germline, CDR1 is MNHEY and CDR2 SMNVEV (reference sequence). The CDR3 consists of 14 residues. TCRdb independently ran MiXCR on the PCR reads; one entry per CDR3 protein. The sample carries 400,000 to 600,000 distinct CDR3 sequences, around 23% recorded once. The rearrangement uses TRBV27 and TRBJ2-7; 11 bases map to TRBD1. What was sequenced was naive CD8+ T cells from blood, with Jurkat cell RNA spiked in. Indicated subset: FACS-sorted CD8+CD4-CCR7+CD45RA+ naive T cells. This clonotype originated in a human donor in good health. Some libraries in this study had Jurkat cell RNA spiked in. DNA for the CDR3: TGTGCCAGCAGTTGGGGACAGGGGGGGTACGAGCAGTACTTC. Amino acid sequence: CASSWGQGGYEQYF.